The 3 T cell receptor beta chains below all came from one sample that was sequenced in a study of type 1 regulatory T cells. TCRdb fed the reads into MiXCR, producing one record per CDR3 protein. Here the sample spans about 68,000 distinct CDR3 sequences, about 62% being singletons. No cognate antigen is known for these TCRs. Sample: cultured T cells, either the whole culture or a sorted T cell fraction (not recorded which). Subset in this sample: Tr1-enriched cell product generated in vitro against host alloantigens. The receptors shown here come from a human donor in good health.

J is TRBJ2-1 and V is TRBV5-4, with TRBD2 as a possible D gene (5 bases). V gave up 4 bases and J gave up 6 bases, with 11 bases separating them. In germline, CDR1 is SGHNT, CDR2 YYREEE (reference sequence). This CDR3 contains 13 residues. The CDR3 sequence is CASSLYTSNEQFF. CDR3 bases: TGTGCCAGCAGCCTGTACACTAGCAATGAGCAGTTCTTC.

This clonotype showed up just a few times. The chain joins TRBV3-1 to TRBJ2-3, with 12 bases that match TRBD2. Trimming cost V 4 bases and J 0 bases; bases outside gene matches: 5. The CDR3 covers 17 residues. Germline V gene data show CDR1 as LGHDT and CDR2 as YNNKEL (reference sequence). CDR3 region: CASSRDGTSGSTDTQYF. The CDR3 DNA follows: TGTGCCAGCAGCCGGGATGGGACTAGCGGGAGCACAGATACGCAGTATTTT.

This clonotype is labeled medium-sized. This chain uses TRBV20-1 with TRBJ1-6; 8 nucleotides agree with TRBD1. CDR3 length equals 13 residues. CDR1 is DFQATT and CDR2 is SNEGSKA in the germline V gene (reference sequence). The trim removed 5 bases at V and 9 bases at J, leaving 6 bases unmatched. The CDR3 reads CSAWTGQGSPLHF. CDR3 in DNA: TGCAGTGCTTGGACAGGGCAAGGTTCACCCCTCCACTTT.